This TCR beta chain was retrieved from a study of T cell repertoires in cytomegalovirus infection. On the study more broadly: Signatures in public TCR beta sequences pointed to both CMV infection and matching HLA type.

CDR1 and CDR2 from the germline V gene are DFQATT and SNEGSKA (reference sequence). Trimming stripped 3 bases from V and 4 bases from J, with 27 bases between. The CDR3 is made up of 18 amino acids. In TCRdb, the reads were re-called with MiXCR into one record per CDR3 protein. The sample has some 220,000 distinct CDR3 sequences, roughly two fifths seen once. On this clonotype: Its antigen is still unknown.

The rearrangement uses TRBV20-1 and TRBJ2-5; possibly TRBD2 for D (6 bases). The TCR comes from a human donor in good health (CMV status not recorded). Some clones in this sample may be carry-over from other donors' samples. Here the sequenced sample was CD8+ T cells from cultured PBMCs, taken from culture after CMV antigen stimulation. This CDR3 is CSARVTRRKWRGRETQYF. The CDR3 region has the DNA TGCAGTGCTAGGGTGACTAGGAGGAAGTGGCGTGGTAGAGAGACCCAGTACTTC.